The sample holds a few counts of the clone carrying this T cell receptor beta chain. Generated by immunoSEQ multiplex PCR, the TCRdb table keeps only in-frame clones and is missing some. The profile shows around 60,000 clones, around 88% of them singletons. The data were obtained in a study of OX40 agonist ivuxolimab in advanced cancers. Study-wide context: Intravenous ivuxolimab was administered to patients every 2 weeks at 0.01 to 10 mg/kg. Three individuals attained partial responses, comprising one hepatocellular carcinoma case and two cutaneous melanoma cases.

In germline, CDR1 is SGHDT, CDR2 YYEEEE. Trimming shortened V by 4 bases and J by 3 bases, and 10 bases separated the two germline ends. CDR3 length equals 13 residues. The chain is built from TRBV5-6 and TRBJ1-2; D ambiguous. This receptor was obtained from an adult with an advanced solid tumor such as melanoma, head and neck, liver or kidney cancer. The sequences come from CD4+ or CD8+ T cells sorted from blood, collected in a trial of the OX40 agonist ivuxolimab. DNA for the CDR3: TGTGCCAGCAGCCCCCTAGGTGACTATGGCTACACCTTC. Encoded protein: CASSPLGDYGYTF.